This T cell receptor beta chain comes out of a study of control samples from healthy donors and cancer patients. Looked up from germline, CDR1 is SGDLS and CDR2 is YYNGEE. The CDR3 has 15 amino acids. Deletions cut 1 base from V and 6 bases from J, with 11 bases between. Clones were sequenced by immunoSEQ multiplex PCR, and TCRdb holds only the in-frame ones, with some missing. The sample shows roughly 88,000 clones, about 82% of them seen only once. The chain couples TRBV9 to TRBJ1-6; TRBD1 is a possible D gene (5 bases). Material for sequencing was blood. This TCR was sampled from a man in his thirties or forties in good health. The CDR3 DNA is TGTGCCAGCAGCGTAAGCGGCAGGGCTAATTCACCCCTCCACTTT. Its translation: CASSVSGRANSPLHF.